The 20 T cell receptor beta chains listed next were all sequenced from one sample in a study of OX40 agonist ivuxolimab in advanced cancers. Assay: immunoSEQ multiplex PCR; the TCRdb copy retains only in-frame clones and omits some. The data hold about 77,000 clones, with over 70% observed a single time. The sample here was CD4+ or CD8+ T cells sorted from blood, taken in a trial of the OX40 agonist ivuxolimab. These receptors originate from an adult with an advanced solid tumor such as melanoma, head and neck, liver or kidney cancer.

This clone was counted a single time. CDR3 protein: CASSVEISTEAFF. Written as DNA, the CDR3 is TGTGCCAGCAGCGTTGAGATAAGTACTGAAGCTTTCTTT. The J gene is TRBJ1-1, the V gene TRBV9; D unresolved. The CDR3 length is 13 residues. Trimming left V 2 bases short and J 5 bases short, with 10 bases between. The germline CDR1 and CDR2 sequences are SGDLS and YYNGEE.

CDR3 sequence reads: CASSLAGEHEFSEQYF. The CDR3 region has the DNA TGTGCCAGCAGCTTGGCTGGCGAGCATGAATTCAGCGAGCAGTACTTC. The chain joins TRBV5-4 to TRBJ2-7; the D is unclear. The CDR3 runs 16 residues. V was shortened by 0 bases and J by 6 bases, with 19 bases between the two germline ends. Germline CDR1 reads SGHNT; CDR2 reads YYREEE (reference sequence).

This clone has just one count. The chain joins TRBV6-5 to TRBJ1-2; D call uncertain. V was clipped by 2 bases and J by 4 bases, with 14 bases between them. Germline V gives CDR1 MNHEY, CDR2 SVGAGI. CDR3 length: 15 amino acids. CDR3 protein: CASSYVGEDPYGYTF. For the CDR3, the DNA is TGTGCCAGCAGTTACGTAGGCGAGGATCCCTATGGCTACACCTTC.

The chain recombines TRBV5-4 with TRBJ2-5; TRBD1 matches at 8 bases. CDR3 length: 16 residues. The V and J ends lost 5 bases and 7 bases, in that order; junction bases with no gene match: 16. Germline assignment: CDR1 SGHNT and CDR2 YYREEE (reference sequence). The CDR3 region is CASRWTGRTPSGTQYF. The CDR3 nucleotides are TGTGCCAGCAGATGGACAGGGCGAACCCCTTCGGGGACCCAGTACTTC.

The rearrangement links TRBV6-6 to TRBJ2-3, with TRBD2 matching over 11 bases. The CDR3 sequence is 16 residues long. Germline-derived CDR1 and CDR2 are MNHNY and SVGAGI (reference sequence). The V gene end was trimmed by 6 bases and the J gene end by 1 base; junction bases not matched to a gene: 6. Here the CDR3 DNA reads TGTGCCAGCAGGGATATGGGACTAGCGGGCACAGATACGCAGTATTTT. Protein sequence: CASRDMGLAGTDTQYF.

In its sample, this clone was seen many times. This chain joins TRBV15 and TRBJ2-1; D might be TRBD2 (6 bases). The CDR3 extends over 14 amino acids. The V and J ends lost 2 bases and 4 bases respectively, with 9 bases between them. CDR1 LNHNV and CDR2 YYDKDF come from the germline V gene (reference sequence). The CDR3 nucleotides are TGTGCCACCAGCAGATCCGGGAGTTACAATGAGCAGTTCTTC. It codes for CATSRSGSYNEQFF.

This chain uses TRBV5-1 with TRBJ2-5; 8 bases agree with TRBD2. Losses at the gene ends were 4 bases for V and 5 bases for J; bases not matched to a gene: 10. From germline, CDR1 is SGHRS and CDR2 YFSETQ. The CDR3 consists of 15 residues. The DNA for the CDR3 is TGCGCCAGCAGCACCTTGGGACTAGAATTCGAGACCCAGTACTTC. This codes for CASSTLGLEFETQYF.

This rearrangement joins TRBV5-4 to TRBJ2-7, with TRBD1 identical over 8 bases. The CDR3 sequence is 15 residues long. With 2 bases clipped from V and 3 bases from J, the junction kept 7 bases outside the gene matches. Germline-derived CDR1 and CDR2 are SGHNT and YYREEE (reference sequence). The CDR3 loop is CASSLPGTGVYEQYF. For the CDR3, the DNA is TGTGCCAGCAGCTTACCCGGGACAGGCGTCTACGAGCAGTACTTC.

This rearrangement joins TRBV18 to TRBJ2-1; 7 bases line up with TRBD1. The CDR3 is 13 residues long. Per the germline V gene, CDR1 is KGHSH and CDR2 is LQKENI. J was trimmed by 8 bases and V by 3 bases; bases with no gene match: 4. DNA of the CDR3: TGTGCCAGCTCACCCGGGACAGAGGATGAGCAGTTCTTC. This translates into CASSPGTEDEQFF.

The chain joins TRBV13 to TRBJ2-3; weak D call: TRBD1 (5 bases). The germline V and J ends were trimmed by 2 bases and 4 bases, with 19 bases remaining between them. Germline values: CDR1 PRHDT, CDR2 FYEKMQ (reference sequence). The CDR3 length is 17 residues. CDR3 sequence reads: CASSLNRLMNLADTQYF. For the CDR3, the DNA is TGTGCCAGCAGCTTAAACAGGTTGATGAATTTGGCAGATACGCAGTATTTT.

The chain combines TRBV29-1 with TRBJ2-1; D gene uncertain. The CDR3 loop spans 13 amino acids. From germline, CDR1 is SQVTM and CDR2 ANQGSEA. V gave up 4 bases and J gave up 1 base, with 8 bases separating them. The CDR3 sequence is CSVVWASYNEQFF. The CDR3 nucleotides read TGCAGCGTTGTGTGGGCGTCCTACAATGAGCAGTTCTTC.

The chain employs TRBV9 and TRBJ2-7, with 7 bases aligning to TRBD2. V lost 3 bases, J lost 5 bases, and 11 bases stayed unmatched. This CDR3 is built from 15 residues. Per germline, CDR1 SGDLS and CDR2 YYNGEE. The CDR3 loop is CASSATGTNLNEQYF. CDR3 coding DNA: TGTGCCAGCAGCGCCACCGGGACTAACCTTAACGAGCAGTACTTC.

This clone was seen a single time. This chain links TRBV19 with TRBJ2-1, with 9 nucleotides matching TRBD2. There are 14 residues in the CDR3. Trimming removed 8 bases from V and 3 bases from J; junction bases left unmatched: 5. CDR1 is LNHDA, CDR2 SQIVND, per germline (reference sequence). This CDR3 is CASCSGGSYNEQFF. CDR3 nucleotides: TGTGCCAGTTGTAGCGGGGGCAGCTACAATGAGCAGTTCTTC.

V gene TRBV5-1 combines with J gene TRBJ1-4; D unresolved. Trimming left V 1 base short and J 3 bases short, with 10 bases between. Per germline, CDR1 SGHRS and CDR2 YFSETQ. The CDR3 length is 15 residues. The CDR3 DNA reads as TGCGCCAGCAGCTTGACCGGGGTCGCTAATGAAAAACTGTTTTTT. Amino acids: CASSLTGVANEKLFF.

The chain links TRBV5-1 to TRBJ2-5, with 9 bases that match TRBD1. Germline assignment: CDR1 SGHRS and CDR2 YFSETQ. V dropped 2 bases and J dropped 5; count of bases not matched to a gene: 10. The CDR3 contains 16 residues. CDR3: CASSLAGQGTLETQYF. The DNA for the CDR3 is TGCGCCAGCAGCTTAGCGGGACAGGGAACATTGGAGACCCAGTACTTC.

The chain joins TRBV2 to TRBJ2-3; tentatively, D is TRBD2 (5 bases). Germline CDR1 reads SNHLY; CDR2 reads FYNNEI. This CDR3 region has 14 residues. Trimming left V 6 bases short and J 4 bases short, with 14 bases between. CDR3 sequence: CASRDWERADTQYF. CDR3 nucleotides: TGTGCCAGCAGGGACTGGGAGAGGGCAGATACGCAGTATTTT.

The rearrangement uses TRBV27 and TRBJ1-2, with D possibly matching TRBD1 (6 bases). V was pared by 5 bases and J by 5 bases, with 12 bases between. Germline V gene lookup returns CDR1 MNHEY and CDR2 SMNVEV (reference sequence). The CDR3 has 13 residues. The CDR3 DNA follows: TGTGCCAGCAGTCCCCGGGGACAATATGGCTACACCTTC. Its protein product is CASSPRGQYGYTF.

CDR3 coding DNA: TGTGCCAGCAGTGAAATACCCAACGGAGGAGAAGCTTTCTTT. Protein sequence: CASSEIPNGGEAFF. The gene calls are TRBV6-1 and TRBJ1-1, with D unclear. The V gene's germline CDR1 is MNHNS and CDR2 SASEGT. V gave up 2 bases and J gave up 8 bases, with 15 bases separating them. The CDR3 runs to 14 residues.

V usage is TRBV10-3 and J usage is TRBJ2-2; TRBD1 might be the D (6 bases). This CDR3 has 18 residues. V lost 0 bases to trimming and J lost 3 bases, with 17 bases between them. CDR1 ENHRY and CDR2 SYGVKD come from the germline V gene. The DNA for the CDR3 is TGTGCCATCAGTGAGTCCCGACCCGGGACAACCGACACCGGGGAGCTGTTTTTT. Translating gives CAISESRPGTTDTGELFF.

This chain links TRBV5-1 with TRBJ2-5; perhaps D is TRBD1 or TRBD2 (5 bases each). Germline V gives CDR1 SGHRS, CDR2 YFSETQ. This CDR3 has 15 amino acids. V gave up 4 bases and J gave up 0 bases, with 13 bases separating them. CDR3 sequence (DNA): TGCGCCAGCAGCCAAGGGACGGCGTACCAAGAGACCCAGTACTTC. Amino acid sequence: CASSQGTAYQETQYF.